This T cell receptor beta chain came from a study of cytomegalovirus exposure and HLA in healthy donors. Study background: As released early, the data held roughly 85 million unique TCRs from HLA-typed donors. Of 300 to 500 genotyped donors, 81% grouped in the Caucasian-associated ancestry cluster. Overall study findings and caveats: Researchers catalogued roughly 170 TCR beta chains as cytomegalovirus-associated.

V lost 3 bases and J 5 bases, leaving 20 bases between the germline ends. The germline CDR1 and CDR2 sequences are SGHNT and YENEEA. The CDR3 totals 17 residues. This clone was counted once. Its antigen is unidentified. The PCR used 60 Vbeta and 13 Jbeta primers. Sequenced by immunoSEQ multiplex PCR; TCRdb stores in-frame clones only, minus some. The sample lists around 190,000 clones, roughly 85% occurring once. This chain connects TRBV11-3 to TRBJ2-1; unclear D gene. This receptor was obtained from a woman aged 35 to 49 in good health and CMV-seronegative. The sample taken for sequencing was PBMCs. The chain's CDR3 is CASSFQLRLETDNEQFF. The CDR3 coding sequence is TGTGCCAGCAGCTTCCAACTACGGTTGGAGACCGACAATGAGCAGTTCTTC.